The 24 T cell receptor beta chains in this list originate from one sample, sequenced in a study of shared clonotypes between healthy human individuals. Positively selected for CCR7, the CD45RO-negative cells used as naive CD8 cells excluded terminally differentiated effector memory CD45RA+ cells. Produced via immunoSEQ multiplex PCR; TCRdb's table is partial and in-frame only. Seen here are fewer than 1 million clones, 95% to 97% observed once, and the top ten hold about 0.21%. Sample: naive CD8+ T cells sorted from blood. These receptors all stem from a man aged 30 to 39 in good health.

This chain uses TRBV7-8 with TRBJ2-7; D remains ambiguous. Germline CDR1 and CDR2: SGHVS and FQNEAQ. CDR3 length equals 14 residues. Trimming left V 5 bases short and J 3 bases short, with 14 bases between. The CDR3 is CASSTRHILYEQYF. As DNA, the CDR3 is TGTGCCAGCAGCACGCGACATATACTCTACGAGCAGTACTTC.

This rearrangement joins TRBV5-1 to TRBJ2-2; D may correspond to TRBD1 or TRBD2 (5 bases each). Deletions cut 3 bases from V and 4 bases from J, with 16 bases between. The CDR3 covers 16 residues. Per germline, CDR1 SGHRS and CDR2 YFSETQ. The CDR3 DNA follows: TGCGCCAGCAGCTCGCAGGGATGGGGGTTCACCGGGGAGCTGTTTTTT. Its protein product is CASSSQGWGFTGELFF.

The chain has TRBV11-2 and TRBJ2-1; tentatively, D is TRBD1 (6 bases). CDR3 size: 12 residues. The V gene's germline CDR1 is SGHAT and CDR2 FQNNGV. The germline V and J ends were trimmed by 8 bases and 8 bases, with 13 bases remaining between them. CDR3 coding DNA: TGTGCCAGCGGGGGCCTCGGGGATGAGCAGTTCTTC. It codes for CASGGLGDEQFF.

DNA for the CDR3: TGTGCCAGCAGCCAATCCCCAGGGGTTGAGTCTGGCTACACCTTC. Translated, it gives CASSQSPGVESGYTF. V and J are TRBV16 and TRBJ1-2; TRBD1 might be the D (6 bases). Trimming left V 0 bases short and J 7 bases short, with 15 bases between. Per germline, CDR1 KGHSY and CDR2 FQNENV. This CDR3 spans 15 amino acids.

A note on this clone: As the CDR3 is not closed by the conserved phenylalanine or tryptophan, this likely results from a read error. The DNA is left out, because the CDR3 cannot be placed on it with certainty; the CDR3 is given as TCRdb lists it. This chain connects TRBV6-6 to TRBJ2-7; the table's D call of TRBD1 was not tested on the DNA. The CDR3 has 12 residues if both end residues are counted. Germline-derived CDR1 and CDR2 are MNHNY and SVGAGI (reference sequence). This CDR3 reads CARSVIGGTGEG.

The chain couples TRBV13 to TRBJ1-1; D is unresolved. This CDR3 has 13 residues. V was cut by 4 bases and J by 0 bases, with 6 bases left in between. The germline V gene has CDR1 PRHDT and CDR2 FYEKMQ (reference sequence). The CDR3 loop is CASSSSMNTEAFF. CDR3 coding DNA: TGTGCCAGCAGCTCATCGATGAACACTGAAGCTTTCTTT.

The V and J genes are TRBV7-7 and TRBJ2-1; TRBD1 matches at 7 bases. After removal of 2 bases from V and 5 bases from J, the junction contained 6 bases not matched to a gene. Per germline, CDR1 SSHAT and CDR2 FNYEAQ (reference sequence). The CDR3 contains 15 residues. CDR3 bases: TGTGCCAGCAGCTTAAACAGGGGATCGGACAATGAGCAGTTCTTC. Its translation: CASSLNRGSDNEQFF.

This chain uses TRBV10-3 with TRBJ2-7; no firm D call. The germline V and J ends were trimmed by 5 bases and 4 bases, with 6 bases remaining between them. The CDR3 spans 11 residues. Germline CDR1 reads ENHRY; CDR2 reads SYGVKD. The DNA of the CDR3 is TGTGCCATCAGTTCAGGTTACGAGCAGTACTTC. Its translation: CAISSGYEQYF.

The CDR3 reads CASSLEAGGRPNTGELFF. The DNA of the CDR3 is TGTGCCAGCAGCTTAGAGGCGGGCGGGAGGCCGAACACCGGGGAGCTGTTTTTT. The chain recombines TRBV11-2 with TRBJ2-2, with 8 bases lining up with TRBD2. CDR1 is SGHAT and CDR2 is FQNNGV in the germline V gene. The CDR3 is made up of 18 amino acids. Unmatched junction bases numbered 6, after V lost 0 bases and J lost 0 bases.

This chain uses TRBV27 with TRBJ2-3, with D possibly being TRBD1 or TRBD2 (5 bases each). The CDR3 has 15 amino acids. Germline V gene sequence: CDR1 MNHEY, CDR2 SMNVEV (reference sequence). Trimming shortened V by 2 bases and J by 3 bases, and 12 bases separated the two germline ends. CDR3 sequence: CASSLEGRATDTQYF. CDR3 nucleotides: TGTGCCAGCAGTTTAGAGGGCAGGGCAACAGATACGCAGTATTTT.

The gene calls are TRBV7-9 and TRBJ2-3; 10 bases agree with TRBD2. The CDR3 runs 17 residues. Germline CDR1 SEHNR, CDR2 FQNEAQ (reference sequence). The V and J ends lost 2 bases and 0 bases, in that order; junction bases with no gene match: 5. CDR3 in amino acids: CASSLPPLAGSTDTQYF. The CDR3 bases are TGTGCCAGCAGCTTACCACCACTAGCGGGAAGCACAGATACGCAGTATTTT.

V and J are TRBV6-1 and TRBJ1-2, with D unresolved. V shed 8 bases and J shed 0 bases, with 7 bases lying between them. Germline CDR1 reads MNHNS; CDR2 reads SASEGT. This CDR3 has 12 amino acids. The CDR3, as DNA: TGTGCCAGCGAGGGTTCTAACTATGGCTACACCTTC. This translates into CASEGSNYGYTF.

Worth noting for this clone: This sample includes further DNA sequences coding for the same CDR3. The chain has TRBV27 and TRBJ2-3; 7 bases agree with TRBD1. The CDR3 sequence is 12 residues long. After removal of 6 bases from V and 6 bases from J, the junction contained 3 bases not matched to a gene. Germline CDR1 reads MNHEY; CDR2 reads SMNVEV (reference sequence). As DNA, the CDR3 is TGTGCCAGCAGCCTACAGGGGGATACGCAGTATTTT. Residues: CASSLQGDTQYF.

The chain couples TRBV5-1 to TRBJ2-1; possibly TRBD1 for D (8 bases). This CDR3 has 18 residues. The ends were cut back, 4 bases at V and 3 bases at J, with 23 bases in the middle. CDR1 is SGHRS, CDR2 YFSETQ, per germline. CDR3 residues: CASSGQGAGASYYNEQFF. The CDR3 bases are TGCGCCAGCAGCGGACAGGGTGCGGGAGCGAGCTACTACAATGAGCAGTTCTTC.

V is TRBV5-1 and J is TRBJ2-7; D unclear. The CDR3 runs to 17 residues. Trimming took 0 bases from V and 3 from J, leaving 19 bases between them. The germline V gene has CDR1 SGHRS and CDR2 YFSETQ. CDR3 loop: CASSLGVGPENLYEQYF. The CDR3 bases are TGCGCCAGCAGCTTGGGAGTTGGACCAGAAAACCTCTACGAGCAGTACTTC.

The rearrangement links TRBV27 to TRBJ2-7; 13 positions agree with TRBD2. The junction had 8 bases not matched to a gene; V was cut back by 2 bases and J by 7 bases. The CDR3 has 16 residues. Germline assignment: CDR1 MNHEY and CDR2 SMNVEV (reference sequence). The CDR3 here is CASSLRPGLAGAEQYF. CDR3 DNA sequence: TGTGCCAGCAGTTTAAGGCCTGGACTAGCGGGAGCTGAGCAGTACTTC.

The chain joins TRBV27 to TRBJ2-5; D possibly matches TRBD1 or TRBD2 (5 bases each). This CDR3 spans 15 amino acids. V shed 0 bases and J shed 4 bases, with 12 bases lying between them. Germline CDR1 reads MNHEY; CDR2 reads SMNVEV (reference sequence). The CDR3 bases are TGTGCCAGCAGTTTATCCCCAGGGAGAGGAGAGACCCAGTACTTC. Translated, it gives CASSLSPGRGETQYF.

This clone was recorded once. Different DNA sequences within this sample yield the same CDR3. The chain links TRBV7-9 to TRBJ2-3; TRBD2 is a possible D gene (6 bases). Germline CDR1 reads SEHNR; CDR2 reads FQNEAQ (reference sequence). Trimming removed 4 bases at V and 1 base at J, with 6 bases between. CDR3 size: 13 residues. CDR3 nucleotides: TGTGCCAGCAGCTCTAGCGGCACAGATACGCAGTATTTT. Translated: CASSSSGTDTQYF.

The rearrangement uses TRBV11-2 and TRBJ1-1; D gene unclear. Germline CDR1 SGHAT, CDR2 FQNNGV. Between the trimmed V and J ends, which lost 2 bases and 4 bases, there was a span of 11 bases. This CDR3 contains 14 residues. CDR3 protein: CASSLHPGGTEAFF. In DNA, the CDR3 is TGTGCCAGCAGCTTACATCCTGGAGGCACTGAAGCTTTCTTT.

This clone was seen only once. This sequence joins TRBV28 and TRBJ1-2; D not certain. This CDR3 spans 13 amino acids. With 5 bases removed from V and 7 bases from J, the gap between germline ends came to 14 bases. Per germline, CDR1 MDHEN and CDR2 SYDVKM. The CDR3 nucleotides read TGTGCCAGCAGTCCCGACCGCACCGTTGGCTACACCTTC. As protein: CASSPDRTVGYTF.

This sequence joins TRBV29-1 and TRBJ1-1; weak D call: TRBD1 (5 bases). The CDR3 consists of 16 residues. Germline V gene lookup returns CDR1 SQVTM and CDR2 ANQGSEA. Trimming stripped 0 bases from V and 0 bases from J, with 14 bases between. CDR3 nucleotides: TGCAGCGTTGAAGATCCTCGCAGGGCCATGAACACTGAAGCTTTCTTT. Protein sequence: CSVEDPRRAMNTEAFF.

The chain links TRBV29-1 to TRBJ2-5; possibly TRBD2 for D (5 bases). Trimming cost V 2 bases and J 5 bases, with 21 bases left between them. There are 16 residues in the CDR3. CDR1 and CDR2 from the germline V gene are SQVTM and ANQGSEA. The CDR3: CSVELAEEVVLETQYF. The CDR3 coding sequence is TGCAGCGTTGAACTAGCAGAGGAAGTTGTATTGGAGACCCAGTACTTC.

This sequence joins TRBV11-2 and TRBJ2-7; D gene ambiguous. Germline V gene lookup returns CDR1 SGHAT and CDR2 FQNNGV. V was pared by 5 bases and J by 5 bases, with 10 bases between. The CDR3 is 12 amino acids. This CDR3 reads CASSSVRDEQYF. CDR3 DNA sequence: TGTGCCAGCAGCAGTGTCCGGGACGAGCAGTACTTC.

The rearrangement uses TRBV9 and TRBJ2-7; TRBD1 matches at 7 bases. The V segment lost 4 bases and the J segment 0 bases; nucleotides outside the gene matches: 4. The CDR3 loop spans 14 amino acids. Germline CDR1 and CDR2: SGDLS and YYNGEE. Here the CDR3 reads CASSRDSASYEQYF. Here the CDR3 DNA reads TGTGCCAGCAGCCGGGACAGTGCCTCCTACGAGCAGTACTTC.